This T cell receptor (beta chain) stems from a study of shared T cell receptors in the human thymus. Using immunoSEQ multiplex PCR, the repertoire was profiled, and TCRdb retains in-frame clones only, with some absent. The profile covers about 380,000 clones, with around 93% appearing a single time and around 0.018% taken by the ten largest. This clone was seen a few times. This receptor was taken from a human donor. Sequenced sample: thymocytes.

The CDR3 DNA reads TGTGCCAGCAGTTTATACAACTCCTACGAGCAGTACTTC. Its translation: CASSLYNSYEQYF. V usage is TRBV27 and J usage is TRBJ2-7, with D hard to call. The ends were cut back, 1 base at V and 0 bases at J, with 4 bases in the middle. CDR3 size: 13 residues. Germline CDR1 is MNHEY and CDR2 is SMNVEV (reference sequence).